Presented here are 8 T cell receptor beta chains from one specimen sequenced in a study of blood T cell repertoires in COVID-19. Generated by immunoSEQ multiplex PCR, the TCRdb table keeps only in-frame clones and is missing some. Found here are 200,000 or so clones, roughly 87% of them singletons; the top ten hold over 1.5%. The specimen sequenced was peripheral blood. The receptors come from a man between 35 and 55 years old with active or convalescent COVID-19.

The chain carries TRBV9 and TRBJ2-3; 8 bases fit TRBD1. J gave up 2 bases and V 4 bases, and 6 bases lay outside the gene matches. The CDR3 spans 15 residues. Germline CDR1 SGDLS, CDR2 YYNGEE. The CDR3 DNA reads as TGTGCCAGCAGCACCCGACAGGGGAACACAGATACGCAGTATTTT. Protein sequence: CASSTRQGNTDTQYF.

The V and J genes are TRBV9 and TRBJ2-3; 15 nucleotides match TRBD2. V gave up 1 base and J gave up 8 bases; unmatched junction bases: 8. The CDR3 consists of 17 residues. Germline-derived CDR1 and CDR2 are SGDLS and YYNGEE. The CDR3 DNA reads TGTGCCAGCAGCGTATCCGGACTAGCGGGAGGGGGGGGTACGCAGTATTTT. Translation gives CASSVSGLAGGGGTQYF.

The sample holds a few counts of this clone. For the CDR3, the DNA is TGTGCCAGCAGTTCTAGACAGGGGGGACTACTGGCTGCTAATGAAAAACTGTTTTTT. Encoded protein: CASSSRQGGLLAANEKLFF. The chain carries TRBV27 and TRBJ1-4, with 9 bases identical to TRBD1. CDR1 and CDR2 from the germline V gene are MNHEY and SMNVEV (reference sequence). The CDR3 has 19 amino acids. The trim removed 4 bases at V and 3 bases at J, leaving 15 bases unmatched.

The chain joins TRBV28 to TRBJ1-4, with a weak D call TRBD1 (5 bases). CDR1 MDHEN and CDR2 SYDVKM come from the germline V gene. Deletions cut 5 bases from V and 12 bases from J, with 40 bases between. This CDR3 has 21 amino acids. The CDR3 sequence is CASSPNPVTDTPWVGWLELFF. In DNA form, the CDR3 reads TGTGCCAGCAGTCCAAATCCTGTTACGGACACCCCGTGGGTAGGCTGGCTGGAACTGTTTTTT.

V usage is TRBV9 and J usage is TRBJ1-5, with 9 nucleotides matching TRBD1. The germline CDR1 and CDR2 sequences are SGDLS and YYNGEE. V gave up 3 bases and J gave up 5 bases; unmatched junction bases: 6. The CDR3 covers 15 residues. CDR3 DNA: TGTGCCAGCAGCGGCGGGACAGGGATCGATCAGCCCCAGCATTTT. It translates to CASSGGTGIDQPQHF.

Here the CDR3 DNA reads TGCGCCAGCAGCCAACTCCCGGGGGGAGAGCAGTACTTC. This encodes CASSQLPGGEQYF. The V and J genes are TRBV4-1 and TRBJ2-7; 7 bases are shared with TRBD2. CDR1 and CDR2 from the germline V gene are MGHRA and YSYEKL. The CDR3 loop spans 13 amino acids. Trimming at V came to 2 bases and at J to 7 bases, leaving 5 bases not matched to a gene.

CDR3 amino acids: CASQEGDTQYF. CDR3 in DNA: TGTGCCAGTCAGGAGGGAGATACGCAGTATTTT. J is TRBJ2-3 and V is TRBV28; perhaps TRBD2 as D (6 bases). The V and J ends lost 9 bases and 5 bases respectively, with 9 bases between them. From germline, CDR1 is MDHEN and CDR2 SYDVKM. CDR3 length: 11 amino acids.

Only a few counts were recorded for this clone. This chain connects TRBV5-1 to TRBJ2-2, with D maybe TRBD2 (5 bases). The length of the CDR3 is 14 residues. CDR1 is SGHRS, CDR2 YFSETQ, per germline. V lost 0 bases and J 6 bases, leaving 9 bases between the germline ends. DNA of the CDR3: TGCGCCAGCAGCTTGGCCGGGATCGCCGGGGAGCTGTTTTTT. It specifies CASSLAGIAGELFF.